Listed below are T cell receptor beta chains from one sample, sequenced in a study of T cells in Graves' hyperthyroidism and ophthalmopathy. Each CDR3 protein is one row after TCRdb ran MiXCR on the multiplex PCR reads. This table holds 620,000 or so distinct CDR3 sequences, approximately 15% found once. Sample: blood. The source is a woman aged 45-65 years with Graves' ophthalmopathy. The CDR3 runs from the conserved cysteine through the conserved F or W. The D gene is left open where the match is weak. Not all rows give a size; the values are once, few, many and, for expanded clones, a class.

j_call d_call v_call clone_size cdr3_nt cdr3_aa
TRBJ2-5 . TRBV7-8 few TGTGCCAGCAGCCACCGAGGGACCGCTCAAGAGACCCAGTACTTC CASSHRGTAQETQYF
TRBJ1-4 . TRBV30 few TGTGCCTGGACCACAGGGTTTGGTAATGAAAAACTGTTTTTT CAWTTGFGNEKLFF
TRBJ1-3 . TRBV7-2 many TGTGCCAGCAGCCCACAGCCTAGCTCTGGAAACACCATATATTTT CASSPQPSSGNTIYF
TRBJ2-3 TRBD2 TRBV29-1 . TGCAGCGTTGAGTCTCTAGCGGGAGGGGATACGCAGTATTTT CSVESLAGGDTQYF
TRBJ2-1 . TRBV4-1 many TGCGCCAGCAGCCTGAGGCCTGGTGAGCAGTTCTTC CASSLRPGEQFF
TRBJ1-4 . TRBV20-1 . TGCAGTGCTAGAGTTTCCGGGACAACGGAAAAACTGTTTTTT CSARVSGTTEKLFF
TRBJ2-1 TRBD1 TRBV20-1 many TGCAGTGCTAGAAGGACGGGACAGGGGTTTTTGAATGAGCAGTTCTTC CSARRTGQGFLNEQFF
TRBJ2-5 . TRBV20-1 many TGCAGTGCTAGCGCCCCAGAGACCCAGTACTTC CSASAPETQYF
TRBJ2-6 TRBD1 TRBV27 . TGTGCCAGCAGTTTAGGAGTCGGACAGGGGTCTGGGGTCAACGTCCTGACTTTC CASSLGVGQGSGVNVLTF
TRBJ2-1 TRBD2 TRBV9 . TGTGCCAGCAGCTTGAGCGGGGCCAGCTATGAGCAGTTCTTC CASSLSGASYEQFF
TRBJ2-3 TRBD2 TRBV6-4 . TGTGCCAGCAGCCGCGGGACTAGCGGAGCAGATACGCAGTATTTT CASSRGTSGADTQYF
TRBJ2-5 . TRBV24-1 many TGTGCCACCAGTGGAGGAGAGACCCAGTACTTC CATSGGETQYF
TRBJ2-7 TRBD1 TRBV11-2 . TGTGCCAGCAGCCCGGGACAGATTTACTCCTACGAGCAGTACTTC CASSPGQIYSYEQYF
TRBJ1-5 TRBD1 TRBV5-6 . TGTGCCAGCAGCCGAGGACAGGGGCCTTATAGCAATCAGCCCCAGCATTTT CASSRGQGPYSNQPQHF
TRBJ2-1 . TRBV24-1 . TGTGCCACCAGTGAGAGGGATTCCTACAATGAGCAGTTCTTC CATSERDSYNEQFF
TRBJ1-2 . TRBV9 few TGTGCCAGCAGCCCGGACACAAACTATGGCTACACCTTC CASSPDTNYGYTF
TRBJ2-3 . TRBV28 many TGTGCCAGCAGTACCGGGTGGTCGGCAGATACGCAGTATTTT CASSTGWSADTQYF
TRBJ2-1 . TRBV20-1 many TGCAGTGCTAGGGAGGTGGCCCCCAATGAGCAGTTCTTC CSAREVAPNEQFF
TRBJ2-1 TRBD2 TRBV19 . TGTGCCAGTAGTATAGGGGGAGGCTCGGGGGGCAATGAGCAGTTCTTC CASSIGGGSGGNEQFF
TRBJ2-3 TRBD2 TRBV12-5 . TGTGCTAGTGGTTTGTCAAGGCGGCTAGCGGGACCCTCGGATACGCAGTATTTT CASGLSRRLAGPSDTQYF
TRBJ1-5 TRBD1 TRBV19 few TGTGCCAGTAGTATAGAGACAGGGGGCAGCAATCAGCCCCAGCATTTT CASSIETGGSNQPQHF
TRBJ2-3 TRBD1 TRBV20-1 . TGCAGTGCTAGTGATCAGGGGGCGGGAGATACGCAGTATTTT CSASDQGAGDTQYF
TRBJ2-3 . TRBV5-1 many TGCGCCAGCAGTGGCTCACAGGGTCAAGATACGCAGTATTTT CASSGSQGQDTQYF
TRBJ2-1 TRBD1 TRBV2 . TGTGCCAGCAGCAGAACCGGGACAGGGGGCAGTGAGCAGTTCTTC CASSRTGTGGSEQFF
TRBJ1-6 . TRBV12-3/TRBV12-4 many TGTGCCAGCAGTTTGCAGGGCGATTCACCCCTCCACTTT CASSLQGDSPLHF
TRBJ2-1 . TRBV7-2 many TGTGCCAGCAACATACCGAGCTCCTACAATGAGCAGTTCTTC CASNIPSSYNEQFF
TRBJ2-1 . TRBV7-9 many TGTGCCAGCAGACAAGCGGGTGCCAGCTACAATGAGCAGTTCTTC CASRQAGASYNEQFF
TRBJ2-3 TRBD2 TRBV24-1 . TGTGCCACCAGTGATCGGACTAGCGGGAGGACAGATACGCAGTATTTT CATSDRTSGRTDTQYF
TRBJ1-1 . TRBV18 many TGTGCCAGCTCACCACCGGGATCGCAGGGCACTGAAGCTTTCTTT CASSPPGSQGTEAFF
TRBJ1-1 . TRBV5-1 few TGCGCCAGCAGCAAGGCGGCGAACACTGAAGCTTTCTTT CASSKAANTEAFF
TRBJ1-1 TRBD1 TRBV12-3/TRBV12-4 many TGTGCCAGCAGTCCGCGGGACAGGGGAACTGAAGCTTTCTTT CASSPRDRGTEAFF
TRBJ2-2 . TRBV3-1 many TGTGCCAGCGGAGGGCAAACGAACACCGGGGAGCTGTTTTTT CASGGQTNTGELFF